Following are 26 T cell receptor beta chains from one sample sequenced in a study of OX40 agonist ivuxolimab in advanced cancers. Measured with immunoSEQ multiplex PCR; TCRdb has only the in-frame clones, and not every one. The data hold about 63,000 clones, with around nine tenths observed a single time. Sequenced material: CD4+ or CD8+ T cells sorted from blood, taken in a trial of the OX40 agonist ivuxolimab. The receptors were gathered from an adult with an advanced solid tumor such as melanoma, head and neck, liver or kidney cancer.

The CDR3 nucleotides read TGTGCCAGCTCACCCTCCCTTAGCCCACCCGAGCAGTTCTTC. Amino acid sequence: CASSPSLSPPEQFF. The chain is built from TRBV18 and TRBJ2-1; D gene unclear. The ends were cut back, 3 bases at V and 10 bases at J, with 16 bases in the middle. The V gene's germline CDR1 is KGHSH and CDR2 LQKENI. The CDR3 is 14 residues long.

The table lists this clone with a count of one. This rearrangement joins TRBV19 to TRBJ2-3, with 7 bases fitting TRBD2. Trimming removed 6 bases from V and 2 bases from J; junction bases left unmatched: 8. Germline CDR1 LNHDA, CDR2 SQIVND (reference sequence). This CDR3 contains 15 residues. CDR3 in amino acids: CASSEPSGVTDTQYF. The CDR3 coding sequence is TGTGCCAGTAGCGAACCGAGCGGGGTCACAGATACGCAGTATTTT.

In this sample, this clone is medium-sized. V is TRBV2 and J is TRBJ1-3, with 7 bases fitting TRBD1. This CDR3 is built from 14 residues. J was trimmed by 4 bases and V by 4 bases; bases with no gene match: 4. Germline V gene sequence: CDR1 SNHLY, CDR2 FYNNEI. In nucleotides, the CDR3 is TGTGCCAGCAGTGCTGGACAGGTCGGAAACACCATATATTTT. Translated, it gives CASSAGQVGNTIYF.

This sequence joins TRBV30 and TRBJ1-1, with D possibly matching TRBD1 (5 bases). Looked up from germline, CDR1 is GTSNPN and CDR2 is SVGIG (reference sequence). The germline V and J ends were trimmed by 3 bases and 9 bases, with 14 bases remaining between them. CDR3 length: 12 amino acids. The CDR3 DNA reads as TGTGCCTGGAGGCGTGGGGGGGGGAAAGCTTTCTTT. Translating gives CAWRRGGGKAFF.

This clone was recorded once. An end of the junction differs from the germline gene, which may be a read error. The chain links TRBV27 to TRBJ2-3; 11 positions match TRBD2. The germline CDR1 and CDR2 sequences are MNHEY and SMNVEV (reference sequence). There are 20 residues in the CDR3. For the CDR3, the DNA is TGTACCAGCAGTTTCCGACTCTCTCGGGTGGCTAGCGGGAGGCCAGATACGCAGTATTTT. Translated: CTSSFRLSRVASGRPDTQYF.

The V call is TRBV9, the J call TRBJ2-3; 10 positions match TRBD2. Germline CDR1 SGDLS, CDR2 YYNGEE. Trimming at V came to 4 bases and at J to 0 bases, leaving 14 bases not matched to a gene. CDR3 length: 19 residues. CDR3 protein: CASSPKALAGAISTDTQYF. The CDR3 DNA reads TGTGCCAGCAGCCCTAAAGCCCTAGCGGGGGCGATTAGCACAGATACGCAGTATTTT.

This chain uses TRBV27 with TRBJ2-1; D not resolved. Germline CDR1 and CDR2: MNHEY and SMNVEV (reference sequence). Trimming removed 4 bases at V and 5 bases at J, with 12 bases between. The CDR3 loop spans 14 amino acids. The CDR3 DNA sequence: TGTGCCAGCAGTTCTTATTCCGTGGACAATGAGCAGTTCTTC. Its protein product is CASSSYSVDNEQFF.

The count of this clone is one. The CDR3: CASSRQGENIQYF. The CDR3 DNA is TGTGCCAGCAGTCGACAGGGAGAGAACATTCAGTACTTC. The J gene is TRBJ2-4, the V gene TRBV6-6, with TRBD1 matching 7 bases. Trimming removed 5 bases from V and 7 bases from J; junction bases left unmatched: 5. This CDR3 is 13 amino acids long. CDR1 MNHNY and CDR2 SVGAGI come from the germline V gene (reference sequence).

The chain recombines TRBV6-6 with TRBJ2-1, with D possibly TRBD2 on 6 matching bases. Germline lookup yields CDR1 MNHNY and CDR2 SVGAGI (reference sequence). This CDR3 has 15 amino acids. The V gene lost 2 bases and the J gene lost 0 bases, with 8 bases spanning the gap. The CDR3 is CASSYAGSSYNEQFF. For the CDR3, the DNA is TGTGCCAGCAGTTACGCGGGGAGCTCCTACAATGAGCAGTTCTTC.

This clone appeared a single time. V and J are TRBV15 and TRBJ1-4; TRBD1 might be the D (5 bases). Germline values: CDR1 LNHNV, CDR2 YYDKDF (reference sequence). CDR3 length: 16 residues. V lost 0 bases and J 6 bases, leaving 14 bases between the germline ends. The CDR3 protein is CATSRDLDTVYEKLFF. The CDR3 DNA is TGTGCCACCAGCAGAGACTTGGACACGGTATATGAAAAACTGTTTTTT.

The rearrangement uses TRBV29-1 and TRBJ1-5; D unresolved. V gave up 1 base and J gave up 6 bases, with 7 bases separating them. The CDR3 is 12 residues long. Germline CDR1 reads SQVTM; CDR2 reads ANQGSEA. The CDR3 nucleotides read TGCAGCGTTGAAGTGGGAGGTCAGCCCCAGCATTTT. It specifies CSVEVGGQPQHF. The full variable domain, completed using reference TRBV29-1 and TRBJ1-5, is SAVISQKPSRDICQRGTSLTIQCQVDSQVTMMFWYRQQPGQSLTLIATANQGSEATYESGFVIDKFPISRPNLTFSTLTVSNMSPEDSSIYLCSVEVGGQPQHFGDGTRLSIL.

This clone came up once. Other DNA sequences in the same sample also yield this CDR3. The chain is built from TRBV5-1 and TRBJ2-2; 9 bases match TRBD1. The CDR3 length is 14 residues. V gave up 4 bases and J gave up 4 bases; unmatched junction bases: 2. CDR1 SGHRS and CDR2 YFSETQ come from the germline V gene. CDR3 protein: CASSPDRGTGELFF. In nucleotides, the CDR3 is TGCGCCAGCAGCCCGGACAGGGGCACCGGGGAGCTGTTTTTT.

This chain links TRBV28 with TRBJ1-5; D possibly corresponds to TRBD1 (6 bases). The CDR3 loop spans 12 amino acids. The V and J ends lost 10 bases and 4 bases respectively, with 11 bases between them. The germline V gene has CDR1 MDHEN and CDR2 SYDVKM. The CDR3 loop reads CATEQGNQPQHF. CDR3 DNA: TGTGCCACCGAACAGGGAAATCAGCCCCAGCATTTT.

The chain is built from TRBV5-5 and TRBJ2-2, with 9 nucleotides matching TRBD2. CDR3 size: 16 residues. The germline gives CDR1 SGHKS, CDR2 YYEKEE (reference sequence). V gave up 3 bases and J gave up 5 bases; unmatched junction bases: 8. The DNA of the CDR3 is TGTGCCAGCAGCTCGGGAGGAGCGGGGGGTACCGGGGAGCTGTTTTTT. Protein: CASSSGGAGGTGELFF. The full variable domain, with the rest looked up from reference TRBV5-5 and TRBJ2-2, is DAGVTQSPTHLIKTRGQQVTLRCSPISGHKSVSWYQQVLGQGPQFIFQYYEKEERGRGNFPDRFSARQFPNYSSELNVNALLLGDSALYLCASSSGGAGGTGELFFGEGSRLTVL.

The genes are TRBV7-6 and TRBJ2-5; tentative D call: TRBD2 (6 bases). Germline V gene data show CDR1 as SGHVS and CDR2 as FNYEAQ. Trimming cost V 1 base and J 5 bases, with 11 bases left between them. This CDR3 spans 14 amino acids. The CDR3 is CASSLGHREETQYF. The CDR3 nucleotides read TGTGCCAGCAGCTTAGGACACCGGGAGGAGACCCAGTACTTC.

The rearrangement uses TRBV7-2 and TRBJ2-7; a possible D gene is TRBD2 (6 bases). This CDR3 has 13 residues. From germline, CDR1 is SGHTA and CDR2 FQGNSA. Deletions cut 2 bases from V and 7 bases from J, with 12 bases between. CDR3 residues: CASSLNAGREQYF. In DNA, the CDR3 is TGTGCCAGCAGCTTAAATGCGGGGCGGGAGCAGTACTTC.

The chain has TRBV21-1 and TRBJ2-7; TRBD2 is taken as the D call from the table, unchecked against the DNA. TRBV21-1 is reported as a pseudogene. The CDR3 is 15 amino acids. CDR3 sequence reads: CASSKSWLARYEQYF. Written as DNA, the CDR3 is TGTGCCAGCAGCAAATCTTGGCTAGCCCGCTACGAGCAGTACTTC.

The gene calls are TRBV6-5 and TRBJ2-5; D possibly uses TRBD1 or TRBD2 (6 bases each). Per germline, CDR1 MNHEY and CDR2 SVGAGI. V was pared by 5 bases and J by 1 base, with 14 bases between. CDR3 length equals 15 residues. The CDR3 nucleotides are TGTGCCAGCAGTCCCCGCCGGGGGCTCCAAGAGACCCAGTACTTC. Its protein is CASSPRRGLQETQYF.

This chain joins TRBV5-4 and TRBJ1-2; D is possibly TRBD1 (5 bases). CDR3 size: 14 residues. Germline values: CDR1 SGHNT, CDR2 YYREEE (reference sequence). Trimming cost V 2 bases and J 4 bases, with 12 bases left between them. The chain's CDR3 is CASSFMGRSYGYTF. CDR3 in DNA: TGTGCCAGCAGCTTTATGGGGCGTTCCTATGGCTACACCTTC.

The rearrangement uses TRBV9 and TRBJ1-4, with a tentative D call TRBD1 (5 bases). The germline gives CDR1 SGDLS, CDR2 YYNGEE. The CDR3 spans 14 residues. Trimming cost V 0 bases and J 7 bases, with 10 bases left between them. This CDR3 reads CASSVGQGGEKLFF. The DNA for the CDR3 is TGTGCCAGCAGCGTAGGTCAGGGCGGTGAAAAACTGTTTTTT.

The CDR3 spells CASRRIAGASYNEQFF. DNA of the CDR3: TGTGCCAGCAGACGTATAGCGGGAGCCTCCTACAATGAGCAGTTCTTC. The chain is built from TRBV21-1 and TRBJ2-1; the table calls TRBD2, which could not be checked here. TRBV21-1 is a pseudogene. CDR3 length equals 16 residues.

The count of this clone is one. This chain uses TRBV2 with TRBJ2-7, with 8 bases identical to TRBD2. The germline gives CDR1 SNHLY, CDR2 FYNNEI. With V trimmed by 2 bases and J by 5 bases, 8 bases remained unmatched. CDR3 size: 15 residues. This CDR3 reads CASSERIAGGNEQYF. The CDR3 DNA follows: TGTGCCAGCAGTGAAAGGATCGCGGGAGGTAACGAGCAGTACTTC.

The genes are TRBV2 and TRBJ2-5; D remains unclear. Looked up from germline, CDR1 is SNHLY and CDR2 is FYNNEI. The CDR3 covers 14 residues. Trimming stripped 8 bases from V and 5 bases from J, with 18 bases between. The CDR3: CASQSDSPWETQYF. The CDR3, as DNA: TGTGCCAGCCAATCTGACTCGCCCTGGGAGACCCAGTACTTC.

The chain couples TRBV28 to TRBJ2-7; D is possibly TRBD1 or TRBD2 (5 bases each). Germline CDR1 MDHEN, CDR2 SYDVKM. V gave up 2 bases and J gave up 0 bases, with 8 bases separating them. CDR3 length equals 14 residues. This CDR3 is CASSLGGVSYEQYF. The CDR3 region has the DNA TGTGCCAGCAGTTTAGGGGGTGTCTCCTACGAGCAGTACTTC.

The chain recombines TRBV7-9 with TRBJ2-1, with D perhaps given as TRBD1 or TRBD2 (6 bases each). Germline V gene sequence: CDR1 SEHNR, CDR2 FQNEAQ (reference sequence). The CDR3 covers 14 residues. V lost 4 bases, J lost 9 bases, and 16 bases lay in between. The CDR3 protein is CASSWGAASVEQFF. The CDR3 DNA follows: TGTGCCAGCAGCTGGGGGGCGGCATCGGTTGAGCAGTTCTTC.

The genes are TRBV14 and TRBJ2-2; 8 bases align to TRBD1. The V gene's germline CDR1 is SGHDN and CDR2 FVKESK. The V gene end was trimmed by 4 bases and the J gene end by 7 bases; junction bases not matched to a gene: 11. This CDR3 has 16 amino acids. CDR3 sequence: CASSLWTGPQGGELFF. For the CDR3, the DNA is TGTGCCAGCAGCCTCTGGACAGGGCCACAGGGCGGGGAGCTGTTTTTT.